This T cell receptor beta chain was found in a study of human T cells and chemical hapten exposure. The wider study: Slight volume differences across pooled libraries mainly accounted for varying per-sample TCR yields. Study-wide points: TCRs above 1 in 1000 frequency did not change with DPC sensitization.

The time point here: pre-sensitization, week 0. Treatment described: therapeutic diphenylcyclopropenone sensitization with weekly scalp DPC. In its sample, this clonotype was seen once. Its antigen is not identified. One entry per CDR3 protein, called by TCRdb with MiXCR from the RACE reads. The table has some 110,000 distinct CDR3 sequences, less than 15% seen once. Sequencing used whole blood, obtained in connection with sensitization to the hapten diphenylcyclopropenone (DPC). The TCR was taken from a woman aged 50 to 65 with alopecia areata. Some clones in this sample may be carry-over from other donors' samples.

CDR3 region: CANNHRREAGGLTGANVLTF. CDR3 nucleotides: TGCGCCAACAACCACCGACGGGAGGCAGGGGGCCTAACTGGGGCCAACGTCCTGACTTTC. The chain recombines TRBV23-1 with TRBJ2-6, with a possible D match to TRBD1 (8 bases). TRBV23-1 counts as an open reading frame of uncertain function. The CDR3 is made up of 20 amino acids. The ends were cut back, 10 bases at V and 2 bases at J, with 30 bases in the middle.